Listed below are T cell receptor beta chains from one sample, sequenced in a study of cytomegalovirus exposure and HLA in healthy donors. Profiling relied on immunoSEQ multiplex PCR, and the TCRdb table lists in-frame clones only, not all of them. Of approximately 130,000 clones in the sample, around 84% are singletons; the top ten hold less than 3.5%. The sample consisted of PBMCs. All receptors derive from a man in his forties or fifties in good health and CMV-seronegative. Both conserved end residues are part of each CDR3. D genes are given only for firm matches. The size field is filled for only some rows; it gives once, few, many or a size class.

TRBJ1-1,TRBV6-5,TRBD1,-,TGTGCCAGCAGCTCCACAGGGGGGTACGCTGAAGCTTTCTTT,CASSSTGGYAEAFF
TRBJ2-3,TRBV27,-,-,TGTGCCAGCAGTAAACAGGCCTCCACAGATACGCAGTATTTT,CASSKQASTDTQYF
TRBJ1-3,TRBV9,-,few,TGTGCCAGCAGCGTAGGCGGACAGAACTCTGGAAACACCATATATTTT,CASSVGGQNSGNTIYF
TRBJ2-2,TRBV5-4,TRBD1,-,TGTGCCAGCAGCGGGGACAGGGGGCTCACCGGGGAGCTGTTTTTT,CASSGDRGLTGELFF
TRBJ1-6,TRBV5-1,-,-,TGCGCCAGCAGCGTCGCAGGGGATAATTCACCCCTCCACTTT,CASSVAGDNSPLHF
TRBJ1-3,TRBV18,-,-,TGTGCCAGCGCCGAAACAGGAGGGAATGGAAACACCATATATTTT,CASAETGGNGNTIYF
TRBJ2-3,TRBV7-9,TRBD2,-,TGTGCCAGCAGCTCAGGAATACTAGCGGGCACAGATACGCAGTATTTT,CASSSGILAGTDTQYF
TRBJ1-1,TRBV29-1,TRBD1,-,TGCAGCAGCGGCAGGGGCACAGGGGGGGCTTTCTTT,CSSGRGTGGAFF
TRBJ2-3,TRBV27,-,-,TGTGCCAGCTACGGGGTCAAGGGCAAGTTTACGCAGTATTTT,CASYGVKGKFTQYF
TRBJ2-3,TRBV6-5,TRBD2,once,TGTGCCAGCAGTTTGGTGACTAGCGGGGGATATACGCAGTATTTT,CASSLVTSGGYTQYF
TRBJ2-2,TRBV5-1,TRBD2,-,TGCGCCAGCAGCTTGGAGAAATTCAGCGGGGGGGCCCACGGGGAGCTGTTTTTT,CASSLEKFSGGAHGELFF
TRBJ2-2,TRBV18,-,-,TGTGCCAGCTCATCGACAGGGAACACCGGGGAGCTGTTTTTT,CASSSTGNTGELFF
TRBJ1-1,TRBV5-1,-,-,TGCGCCAGCAGCTTACTTACAAGTAGGGGCGGGAAGGACACTGAAGCTTTCTTT,CASSLLTSRGGKDTEAFF
TRBJ1-4,TRBV2,TRBD1,few,TGTGCCAGCAGCACACAGGGGGCTCCGGATGAAAAACTGTTTTTT,CASSTQGAPDEKLFF
TRBJ2-6,TRBV19,-,-,TGTGCCAGTAGTATCTTTGGGCCTGGGGCCAACGTCCTGACTTTC,CASSIFGPGANVLTF
TRBJ1-3,TRBV5-1,-,-,TGCGCCAGCCGGGGACTGGACTCTGGAAACACCATATATTTT,CASRGLDSGNTIYF
TRBJ2-1,TRBV5-4,TRBD2,-,TGTGCCAGCAGACCAGCGGGGGGGCGTCCGGGGGAGCAGTTCTTC,CASRPAGGRPGEQFF
TRBJ2-6,TRBV5-1,-,once,TGCGCCAGCAGCTTGGCACAGGGAAACTCTGGGGCCAACGTCCTGACTTTC,CASSLAQGNSGANVLTF
TRBJ1-2,TRBV5-6,-,-,TGTGCCAGCAGCTATGGAGTCGGGGGGTGGTATGGCTACACCTTC,CASSYGVGGWYGYTF
TRBJ1-6,TRBV19,TRBD1,-,TGTGCCAGTAGTACGGGACAGGGCTTCAATTCACCCCTCCACTTT,CASSTGQGFNSPLHF
TRBJ2-1,TRBV6-5,-,once,TGTGCCAGCAGTTACGGTGGGCCCCCCAATGAGCAGTTCTTC,CASSYGGPPNEQFF
TRBJ2-2,TRBV11-2,TRBD2,-,TGTGCCAGCAGCTTAGCCTACGGGGGGGCCGCCGGGGAGCTGTTTTTT,CASSLAYGGAAGELFF